A selection of T cell receptor beta chains follows, all from one sample in a study of T-cell memory formation after mild COVID-19. TCRdb re-called the 5' RACE reads with MiXCR, one entry per CDR3 protein. The sample lists approximately 580,000 distinct CDR3 sequences, just over 20% occurring once. The source material was PBMCs or a T cell subset sorted from them (not recorded which). These receptors all come from an adult woman who had mild COVID-19 (a few samples of this study predate the infection). Cell type and time point are not known. Both conserved end residues are part of each CDR3. The D gene is left open where the match is weak. Only some rows state a clone size, as once, few, many or a class for expanded clones.

d_call: TRBD1
v_call: TRBV2
j_call: TRBJ2-3
clone_size: few
cdr3_aa: CAIAMTGGGTDTQYF
cdr3_nt: TGTGCCATAGCTATGACAGGGGGAGGCACAGATACGCAGTATTTT

d_call: TRBD1
v_call: TRBV12-3/TRBV12-4
j_call: TRBJ1-1
clone_size: once
cdr3_aa: CASSGQGALEAFF
cdr3_nt: TGTGCCAGCAGCGGACAGGGGGCTTTGGAAGCTTTCTTT

d_call: NA
v_call: TRBV7-9
j_call: TRBJ2-6
clone_size: few
cdr3_aa: CASSGVSGANVLTF
cdr3_nt: TGTGCCAGCAGCGGGGTCTCTGGGGCCAACGTCCTGACTTTC

d_call: NA
v_call: TRBV27
j_call: TRBJ1-5
clone_size: NA
cdr3_aa: CASGTQPQHF
cdr3_nt: TGTGCCAGCGGGACTCAGCCCCAGCATTTT

d_call: TRBD2
v_call: TRBV4-2
j_call: TRBJ2-7
clone_size: NA
cdr3_aa: CASSQDLGTSTYEQYF
cdr3_nt: TGTGCCAGCAGCCAAGACCTCGGGACTAGCACCTACGAGCAGTACTTC

d_call: TRBD1
v_call: TRBV5-6
j_call: TRBJ1-2
clone_size: few
cdr3_aa: CASSLRTGVGYTF
cdr3_nt: TGTGCCAGCAGCCTTAGGACAGGGGTCGGCTACACCTTC

d_call: NA
v_call: TRBV18
j_call: TRBJ1-1
clone_size: few
cdr3_aa: CASSLSRGDTEAFF
cdr3_nt: TGTGCCAGCTCCCTTTCAAGGGGGGACACTGAAGCTTTCTTT

d_call: NA
v_call: TRBV12-3/TRBV12-4
j_call: TRBJ1-1
clone_size: NA
cdr3_aa: CAQTGGETEAFF
cdr3_nt: TGTGCCCAAACGGGGGGGGAGACTGAAGCTTTCTTT

d_call: NA
v_call: TRBV7-2
j_call: TRBJ1-1
clone_size: few
cdr3_aa: CASSLVAGAEAFF
cdr3_nt: TGTGCCAGCAGCTTAGTAGCCGGGGCTGAAGCTTTCTTT

d_call: TRBD1
v_call: TRBV29-1
j_call: TRBJ2-1
clone_size: few
cdr3_aa: CSVILPGQGWNEQFF
cdr3_nt: TGCAGCGTTATTCTCCCGGGACAGGGGTGGAATGAGCAGTTCTTC

d_call: TRBD1
v_call: TRBV3-1
j_call: TRBJ2-1
clone_size: NA
cdr3_aa: CASRWTGNSANNEQFF
cdr3_nt: TGTGCCAGCCGATGGACAGGGAACAGTGCTAACAATGAGCAGTTCTTC

d_call: TRBD1
v_call: TRBV5-4
j_call: TRBJ2-7
clone_size: few
cdr3_aa: CASSPRTGVFYEQYF
cdr3_nt: TGTGCCAGCAGCCCCCGGACAGGGGTTTTCTACGAGCAGTACTTC

d_call: NA
v_call: TRBV5-6
j_call: TRBJ2-3
clone_size: few
cdr3_aa: CASSPWEYTDTQYF
cdr3_nt: TGTGCCAGCAGCCCCTGGGAGTACACAGATACGCAGTATTTT

d_call: TRBD1
v_call: TRBV27
j_call: TRBJ1-6
clone_size: NA
cdr3_aa: CASSRRTGISNSPLHF
cdr3_nt: TGTGCCAGCAGTCGGCGGACAGGGATAAGTAATTCACCCCTCCACTTC

d_call: NA
v_call: TRBV27
j_call: TRBJ2-1
clone_size: many
cdr3_aa: CASTENNEQFF
cdr3_nt: TGTGCCAGCACAGAGAACAATGAGCAGTTCTTC

d_call: TRBD1
v_call: TRBV6-5
j_call: TRBJ1-6
clone_size: few
cdr3_aa: CATRGTGKSPLHF
cdr3_nt: TGTGCCACCAGGGGGACAGGGAAGTCACCCCTCCACTTT

d_call: NA
v_call: TRBV7-2
j_call: TRBJ2-1
clone_size: NA
cdr3_aa: CASSPRGRSDSYNEQFF
cdr3_nt: TGTGCCAGCAGCCCAAGGGGCCGCTCGGACTCCTACAATGAGCAGTTCTTC

d_call: NA
v_call: TRBV6-6
j_call: TRBJ1-1
clone_size: NA
cdr3_aa: CASRSSLGLNGGNTEAFF
cdr3_nt: TGTGCCAGCAGGTCTTCCTTGGGCCTTAATGGGGGGAACACTGAAGCTTTCTTT

d_call: NA
v_call: TRBV18
j_call: TRBJ2-1
clone_size: few
cdr3_aa: CASSPNAYNEQFF
cdr3_nt: TGTGCCAGCTCACCAAATGCATACAATGAGCAGTTCTTC

d_call: NA
v_call: TRBV7-9
j_call: TRBJ1-2
clone_size: few
cdr3_aa: CASSFEGYNGYTF
cdr3_nt: TGTGCCAGCAGCTTTGAGGGGTACAATGGCTACACCTTC

d_call: TRBD1
v_call: TRBV20-1
j_call: TRBJ2-3
clone_size: NA
cdr3_aa: CSARPGQGARWAVLDTQYF
cdr3_nt: TGCAGTGCGCGTCCGGGACAGGGGGCGCGTTGGGCGGTCCTAGATACGCAGTATTTT

d_call: TRBD1
v_call: TRBV6-9
j_call: TRBJ2-7
clone_size: NA
cdr3_aa: CASSVTGTGGEYEQYF
cdr3_nt: TGTGCCAGCAGCGTAACCGGGACAGGGGGAGAATACGAGCAGTACTTC

d_call: TRBD1
v_call: TRBV6-1
j_call: TRBJ2-3
clone_size: NA
cdr3_aa: CASSVPGQGFDTQYF
cdr3_nt: TGTGCCAGCAGTGTCCCGGGACAGGGTTTCGATACGCAGTATTTT

d_call: NA
v_call: TRBV6-2/TRBV6-3
j_call: TRBJ2-7
clone_size: NA
cdr3_aa: CASSTRGASYEQYF
cdr3_nt: TGTGCCAGCAGTACCCGGGGGGCGTCCTACGAGCAGTACTTC

d_call: NA
v_call: TRBV7-9
j_call: TRBJ1-2
clone_size: NA
cdr3_aa: CASSGEYGYTF
cdr3_nt: TGTGCCAGCAGCGGGGAATATGGCTACACCTTC

d_call: TRBD2
v_call: TRBV12-3/TRBV12-4
j_call: TRBJ2-5
clone_size: NA
cdr3_aa: CASSTPRVAGGQEAQYF
cdr3_nt: TGTGCCAGCAGTACCCCCAGGGTAGCGGGGGGGCAAGAGGCCCAGTACTTC

d_call: TRBD2
v_call: TRBV7-8
j_call: TRBJ2-3
clone_size: few
cdr3_aa: CASSLGLAGGLDTQYF
cdr3_nt: TGTGCCAGCAGCTTAGGACTAGCGGGGGGGTTAGATACGCAGTATTTT

d_call: NA
v_call: TRBV5-4
j_call: TRBJ1-1
clone_size: NA
cdr3_aa: CASSLDSENTEAFF
cdr3_nt: TGTGCCAGCAGCTTGGACAGCGAGAACACTGAAGCTTTCTTT

d_call: TRBD1
v_call: TRBV6-4
j_call: TRBJ2-2
clone_size: NA
cdr3_aa: CASRAGTGDSAGELFF
cdr3_nt: TGTGCCAGCAGAGCCGGGACAGGGGATTCTGCCGGGGAGCTGTTTTTT

d_call: TRBD2
v_call: TRBV20-1
j_call: TRBJ2-3
clone_size: few
cdr3_aa: CSARPQPGGDTQYF
cdr3_nt: TGCAGTGCTAGACCCCAGCCGGGGGGAGATACGCAGTATTTT

d_call: TRBD1
v_call: TRBV10-3
j_call: TRBJ2-3
clone_size: few
cdr3_aa: CAISDRGLDTQYF
cdr3_nt: TGTGCCATCAGTGACAGGGGGTTAGATACGCAGTATTTT

d_call: NA
v_call: TRBV30
j_call: TRBJ2-7
clone_size: few
cdr3_aa: CAWSASWGYEQYF
cdr3_nt: TGTGCCTGGAGTGCGTCATGGGGCTACGAGCAGTACTTC

d_call: TRBD2
v_call: TRBV29-1
j_call: TRBJ2-5
clone_size: many
cdr3_aa: CSVEDQRGGYQETQYF
cdr3_nt: TGCAGCGTTGAAGATCAGCGGGGGGGCTACCAAGAGACCCAGTACTTC

d_call: TRBD2
v_call: TRBV19
j_call: TRBJ2-3
clone_size: NA
cdr3_aa: CASSIVSGSADTQYF
cdr3_nt: TGTGCCAGTAGTATAGTTAGCGGGAGTGCAGATACGCAGTATTTT

d_call: NA
v_call: TRBV4-2
j_call: TRBJ2-1
clone_size: NA
cdr3_aa: CASSQGDLGGNEQFF
cdr3_nt: TGTGCCAGCAGCCAAGGGGACCTAGGGGGCAATGAGCAGTTCTTC

d_call: TRBD1
v_call: TRBV19
j_call: TRBJ1-2
clone_size: few
cdr3_aa: CASSIRRGQGVPYGYTF
cdr3_nt: TGTGCCAGTAGTATCCGACGCGGACAGGGTGTCCCTTATGGCTACACCTTC

d_call: NA
v_call: TRBV7-6
j_call: TRBJ2-1
clone_size: many
cdr3_aa: CASSPGTSSNEQFF
cdr3_nt: TGTGCCAGCAGCCCCGGGACTTCAAGCAATGAGCAGTTCTTC

d_call: TRBD1
v_call: TRBV12-3/TRBV12-4
j_call: TRBJ2-7
clone_size: NA
cdr3_aa: CASQDRDSFSYEQYF
cdr3_nt: TGTGCCAGCCAGGACCGGGACAGCTTCTCCTACGAGCAGTACTTC

d_call: NA
v_call: TRBV5-5
j_call: TRBJ1-2
clone_size: NA
cdr3_aa: CASSLAPENYGYTF
cdr3_nt: TGTGCCAGCAGCTTGGCCCCGGAAAACTATGGCTACACCTTC

d_call: NA
v_call: TRBV3-1
j_call: TRBJ1-1
clone_size: NA
cdr3_aa: CASSQDWAVNTEAFF
cdr3_nt: TGTGCCAGCAGCCAAGATTGGGCGGTGAACACTGAAGCTTTCTTT

d_call: NA
v_call: TRBV12-3/TRBV12-4
j_call: TRBJ2-7
clone_size: few
cdr3_aa: CASSLERVGYEQYF
cdr3_nt: TGTGCCAGCAGTTTAGAACGGGTGGGGTACGAGCAGTACTTC

d_call: NA
v_call: TRBV9
j_call: TRBJ1-4
clone_size: NA
cdr3_aa: CASSVGGRIPNEKLFF
cdr3_nt: TGTGCCAGCAGCGTAGGGGGACGGATCCCAAATGAAAAACTGTTTTTT